The present T cell receptor beta chain was sequenced within a study of T cell responses to AZD1222 COVID-19 vaccine. Germline values: CDR1 SNHLY, CDR2 FYNNEI. This CDR3 spans 17 amino acids. The ends lost 6 bases at V and 4 bases at J; junction bases unmatched: 8. Profiled with immunoSEQ multiplex PCR; TCRdb holds only in-frame clones, not every one. The sample consists of 150,000 or so clones, around 86% of them appearing once. The rearrangement uses TRBV2 and TRBJ2-3, with 15 bases lining up with TRBD2. Sample: peripheral blood, taken 28 days after the second AZD1222 dose. The TCR sequence derives from an adult who received the AZD1222 COVID-19 vaccine. CDR3 sequence (DNA): TGTGCCAGCAGGGCCGGACTAGCGGGAGGGCGGGCAGATACGCAGTATTTT. Translating it yields CASRAGLAGGRADTQYF. The full variable domain, rest sourced from reference TRBV2 and TRBJ2-3, is EPEVTQTPSHQVTQMGQEVILRCVPISNHLYFYWYRQILGQKVEFLVSFYNNEISEKSEIFDDQFSVERPDGSNFTLKIRSTKLEDSAMYFCASRAGLAGGRADTQYFGPGTRLTVL.